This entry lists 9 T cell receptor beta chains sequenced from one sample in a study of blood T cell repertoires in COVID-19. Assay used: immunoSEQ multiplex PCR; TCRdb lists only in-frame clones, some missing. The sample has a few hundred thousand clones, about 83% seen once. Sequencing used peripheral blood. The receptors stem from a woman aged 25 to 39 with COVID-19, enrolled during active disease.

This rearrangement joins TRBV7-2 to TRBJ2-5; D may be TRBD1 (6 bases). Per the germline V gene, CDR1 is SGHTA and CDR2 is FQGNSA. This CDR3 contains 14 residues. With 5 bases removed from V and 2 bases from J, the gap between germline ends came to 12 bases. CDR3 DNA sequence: TGTGCCAGCAGCCACCAGACAGGACAAGAGACCCAGTACTTC. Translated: CASSHQTGQETQYF.

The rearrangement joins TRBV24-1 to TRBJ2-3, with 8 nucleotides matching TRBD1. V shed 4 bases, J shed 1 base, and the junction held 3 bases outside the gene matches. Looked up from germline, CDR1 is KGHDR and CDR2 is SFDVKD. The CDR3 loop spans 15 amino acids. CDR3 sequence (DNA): TGTGCCACCAGTGAAGGGGGACAGGGCACAGATACGCAGTATTTT. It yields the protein CATSEGGQGTDTQYF.

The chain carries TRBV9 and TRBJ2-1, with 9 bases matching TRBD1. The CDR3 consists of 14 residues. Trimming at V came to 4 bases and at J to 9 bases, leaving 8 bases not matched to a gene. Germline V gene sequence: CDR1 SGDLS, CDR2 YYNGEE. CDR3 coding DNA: TGTGCCAGCAGCTTGGTACAGGGGGCGGGTGAGCAGTTCTTC. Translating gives CASSLVQGAGEQFF.

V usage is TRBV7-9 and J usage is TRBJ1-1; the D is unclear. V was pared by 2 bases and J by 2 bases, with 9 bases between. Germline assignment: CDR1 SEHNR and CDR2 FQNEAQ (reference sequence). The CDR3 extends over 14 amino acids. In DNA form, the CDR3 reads TGTGCCAGCAGCTTAATCGGAGAAAACACTGAAGCTTTCTTT. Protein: CASSLIGENTEAFF.

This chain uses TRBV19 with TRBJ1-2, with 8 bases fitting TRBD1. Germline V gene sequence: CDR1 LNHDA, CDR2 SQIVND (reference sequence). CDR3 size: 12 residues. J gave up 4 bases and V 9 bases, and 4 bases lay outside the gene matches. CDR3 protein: CASQGARYGYTF. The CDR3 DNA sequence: TGTGCCAGCCAGGGGGCGCGCTATGGCTACACCTTC.

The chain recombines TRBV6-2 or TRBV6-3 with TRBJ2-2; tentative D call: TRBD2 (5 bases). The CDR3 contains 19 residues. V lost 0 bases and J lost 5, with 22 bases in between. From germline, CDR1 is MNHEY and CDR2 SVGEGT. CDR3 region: CASSYSPRSGKGLTGELFF. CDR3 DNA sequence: TGTGCCAGCAGTTACTCCCCTCGAAGCGGCAAGGGTTTGACCGGGGAGCTGTTTTTT.

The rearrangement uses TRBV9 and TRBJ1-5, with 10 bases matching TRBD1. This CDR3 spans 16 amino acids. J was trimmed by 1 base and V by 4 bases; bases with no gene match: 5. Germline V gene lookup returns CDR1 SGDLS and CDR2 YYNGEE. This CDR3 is CASSPGTGDSNQPQHF. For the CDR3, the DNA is TGTGCCAGCAGCCCCGGGACAGGGGACAGCAATCAGCCCCAGCATTTT.

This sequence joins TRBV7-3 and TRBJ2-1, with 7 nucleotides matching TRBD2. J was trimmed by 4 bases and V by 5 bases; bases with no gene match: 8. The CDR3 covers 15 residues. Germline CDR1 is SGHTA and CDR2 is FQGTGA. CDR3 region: CASSATGGRYNEQFF. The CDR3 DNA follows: TGTGCCAGCAGCGCGACGGGAGGACGATACAATGAGCAGTTCTTC.

CDR3 residues: CASSRDRALYEQYF. CDR3 in DNA: TGCGCCAGCAGCCGGGACAGGGCACTCTACGAGCAGTACTTC. The chain combines TRBV4-1 with TRBJ2-7; TRBD1 aligns across 9 bases. Germline trimming cut 4 bases from V and 3 bases from J; bases unmatched to any gene: 4. Germline CDR1 MGHRA, CDR2 YSYEKL. The CDR3 extends over 14 amino acids.